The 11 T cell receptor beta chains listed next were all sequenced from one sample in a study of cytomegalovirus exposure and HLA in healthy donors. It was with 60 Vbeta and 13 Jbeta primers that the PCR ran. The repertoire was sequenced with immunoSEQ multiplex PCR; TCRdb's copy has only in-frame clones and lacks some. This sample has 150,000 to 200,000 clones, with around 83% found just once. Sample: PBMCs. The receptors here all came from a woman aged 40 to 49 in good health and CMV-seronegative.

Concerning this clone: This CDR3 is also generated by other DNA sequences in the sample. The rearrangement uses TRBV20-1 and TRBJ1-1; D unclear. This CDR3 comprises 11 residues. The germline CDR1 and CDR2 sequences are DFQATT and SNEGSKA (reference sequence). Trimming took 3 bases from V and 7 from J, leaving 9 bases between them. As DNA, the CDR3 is TGCAGTGCTAGGCGGGAAAATGAAGCTTTCTTT. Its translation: CSARRENEAFF.

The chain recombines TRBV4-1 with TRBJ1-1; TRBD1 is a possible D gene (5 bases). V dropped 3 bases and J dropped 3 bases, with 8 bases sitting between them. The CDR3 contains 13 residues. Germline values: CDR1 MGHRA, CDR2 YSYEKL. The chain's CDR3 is CASSQGGYTEAFF. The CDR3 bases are TGCGCCAGCAGCCAGGGGGGATACACTGAAGCTTTCTTT.

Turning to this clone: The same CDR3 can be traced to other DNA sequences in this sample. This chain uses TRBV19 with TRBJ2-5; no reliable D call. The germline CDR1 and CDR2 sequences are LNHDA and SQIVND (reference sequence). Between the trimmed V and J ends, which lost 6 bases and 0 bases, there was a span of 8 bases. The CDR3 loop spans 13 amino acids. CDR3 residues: CASSRQYQETQYF. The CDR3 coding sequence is TGTGCCAGTAGCAGGCAGTACCAAGAGACCCAGTACTTC.

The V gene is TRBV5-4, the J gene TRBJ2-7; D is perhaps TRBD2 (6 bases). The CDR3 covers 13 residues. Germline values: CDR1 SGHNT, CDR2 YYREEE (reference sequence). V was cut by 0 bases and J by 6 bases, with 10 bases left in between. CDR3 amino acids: CASSLDRESEQYV. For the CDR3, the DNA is TGTGCCAGCAGCTTGGATCGGGAGAGCGAGCAGTACGTC.

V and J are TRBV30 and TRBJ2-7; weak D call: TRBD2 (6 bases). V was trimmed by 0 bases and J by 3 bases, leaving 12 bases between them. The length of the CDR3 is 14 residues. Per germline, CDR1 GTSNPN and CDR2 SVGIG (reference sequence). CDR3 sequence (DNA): TGTGCCTGGAGTGTCGGAGCGGGCATCTACGAGCAGTACTTC. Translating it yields CAWSVGAGIYEQYF. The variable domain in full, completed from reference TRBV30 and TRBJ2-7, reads SQTIHQWPATLVQPVGSPLSLECTVEGTSNPNLYWYRQAAGRGLQLLFYSVGIGQISSEVPQNLSASRPQDRQFILSSKKLLLSDSGFYLCAWSVGAGIYEQYFGPGTRLTVT.

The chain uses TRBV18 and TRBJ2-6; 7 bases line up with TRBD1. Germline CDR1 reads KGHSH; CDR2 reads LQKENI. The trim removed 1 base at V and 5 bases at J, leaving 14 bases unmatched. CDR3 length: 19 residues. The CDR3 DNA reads TGTGCCAGCTCACCACGACAGGGATGGGACCCTTCTCGGGCCAACGTCCTGACTTTC. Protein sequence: CASSPRQGWDPSRANVLTF.

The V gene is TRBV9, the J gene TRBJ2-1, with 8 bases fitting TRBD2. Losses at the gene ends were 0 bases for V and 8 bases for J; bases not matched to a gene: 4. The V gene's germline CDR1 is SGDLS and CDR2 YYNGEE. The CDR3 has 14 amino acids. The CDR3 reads CASSVGSGNYEQFF. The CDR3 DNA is TGTGCCAGCAGCGTAGGTAGCGGGAACTATGAGCAGTTCTTC. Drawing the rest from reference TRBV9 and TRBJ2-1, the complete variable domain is DSGVTQTPKHLITATGQRVTLRCSPRSGDLSVYWYQQSLDQGLQFLIQYYNGEERAKGNILERFSAQQFPDLHSELNLSSLELGDSALYFCASSVGSGNYEQFFGPGTRLTVL.

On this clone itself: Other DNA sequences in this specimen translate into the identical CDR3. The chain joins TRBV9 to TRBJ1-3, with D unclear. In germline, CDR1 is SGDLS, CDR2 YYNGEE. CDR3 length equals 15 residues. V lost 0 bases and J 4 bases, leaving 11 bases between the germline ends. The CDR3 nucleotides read TGTGCCAGCAGCGTAGGGCGGGCTTTAGGAAACACCATATATTTT. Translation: CASSVGRALGNTIYF.

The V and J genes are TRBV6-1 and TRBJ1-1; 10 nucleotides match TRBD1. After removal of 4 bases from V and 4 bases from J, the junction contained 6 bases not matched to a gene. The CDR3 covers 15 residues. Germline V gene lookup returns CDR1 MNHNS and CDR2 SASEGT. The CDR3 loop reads CASSAARDRGTEAFF. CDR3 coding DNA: TGTGCCAGCAGTGCCGCGAGGGACAGGGGCACTGAAGCTTTCTTT.

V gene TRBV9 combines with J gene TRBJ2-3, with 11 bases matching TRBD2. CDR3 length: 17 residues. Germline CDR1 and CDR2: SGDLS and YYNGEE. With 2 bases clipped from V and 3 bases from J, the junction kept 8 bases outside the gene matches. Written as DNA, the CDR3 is TGTGCCAGCAGCGTTGCCTCGGGACTAGCGGTAACAGATACGCAGTATTTT. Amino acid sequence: CASSVASGLAVTDTQYF.

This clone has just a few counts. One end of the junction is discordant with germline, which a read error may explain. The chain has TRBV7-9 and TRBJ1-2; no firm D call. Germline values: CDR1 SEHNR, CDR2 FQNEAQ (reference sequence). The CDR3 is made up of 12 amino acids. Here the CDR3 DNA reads TGTTCCAGCAGCTTAGCCGTACTTGGCTACACCTTC. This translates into CSSSLAVLGYTF.